This T cell receptor beta chain derives from a study of blood T cells in healthy people across ages. The germline V gene has CDR1 SGHNT and CDR2 YENEEA. CDR3 length: 17 residues. Trimming stripped 5 bases from V and 0 bases from J, with 20 bases between. Combining a sample-barcoded 5' primer with a J-beta primer mix, a second PCR ran for roughly 7 to 12 cycles. Each CDR3 protein gets one entry after TCRdb re-called the 5' RACE reads with MiXCR. Counted here are fewer than 2,000,000 distinct CDR3 sequences, about 39% occurring once; the ten biggest clones make up roughly 23%. The sequencing sample was made of blood. The chain carries TRBV11-3 and TRBJ2-7, with D tentatively TRBD1 (6 bases). This clonotype was sampled from a human donor in good health. Here the CDR3 DNA reads TGTGCCAGCAGCACCCGATACGGGACATCCTACTCCTACGAGCAGTACTTC. This encodes CASSTRYGTSYSYEQYF.